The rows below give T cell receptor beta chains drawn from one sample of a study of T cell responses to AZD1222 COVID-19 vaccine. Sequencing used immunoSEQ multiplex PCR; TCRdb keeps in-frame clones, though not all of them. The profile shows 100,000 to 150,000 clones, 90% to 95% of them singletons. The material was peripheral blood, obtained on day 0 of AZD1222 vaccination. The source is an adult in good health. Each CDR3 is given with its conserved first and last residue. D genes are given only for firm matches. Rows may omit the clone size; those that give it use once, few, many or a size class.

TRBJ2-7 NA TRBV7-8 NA TGTGCCAGCAGCCAAACATCCTACGAGCAGTACTTC CASSQTSYEQYF
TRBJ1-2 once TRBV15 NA TGTGCCACCAGCAGAGAAACAGGGAACTATGGCTACACCTTC CATSRETGNYGYTF
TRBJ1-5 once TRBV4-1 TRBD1 TGCGCCAGCAGCCAAAGGACAGGGAATCAGCCCCAGCATTTT CASSQRTGNQPQHF
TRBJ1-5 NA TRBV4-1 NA TGCGCCAGCGAATACCGCCACAGGGATAGCAATCAGCCCCAGCATTTT CASEYRHRDSNQPQHF
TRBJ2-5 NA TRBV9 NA TGTGCCAGCAGCGTAGTGCCGGATGCGTACCAGTACTTC CASSVVPDAYQYF
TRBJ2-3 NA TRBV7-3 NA TGTGCCAGCAGCCCTGGCGAGGGGTGTACGCAGTATTTT CASSPGEGCTQYF
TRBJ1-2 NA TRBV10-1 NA TGCGCCAGCAGCCGAGATGGGCTCTATGGCTACACCTTC CASSRDGLYGYTF
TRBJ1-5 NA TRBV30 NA TGTGCCTGGAGTGGGGGGGGGCCCCAGCATTTT CAWSGGGPQHF
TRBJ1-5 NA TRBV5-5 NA TGTGCCAGCAGTCTAAATAGCAATCAGCCCCAGCATTTT CASSLNSNQPQHF
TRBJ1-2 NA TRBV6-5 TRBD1 TGTGCCAGCAGTTTGGCGGGACAGGGGAACTATGGCTACACCTTC CASSLAGQGNYGYTF
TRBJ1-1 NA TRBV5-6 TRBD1 TGTGCCAGCAGCCAGGACAGGAGGAACACTGAAGCTTTCTTT CASSQDRRNTEAFF
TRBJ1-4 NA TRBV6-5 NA TGTGCCAGCAGCCCACGGGCAGGGTATGAAAAACTGTTTTTT CASSPRAGYEKLFF
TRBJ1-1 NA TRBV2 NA TGTGCCAGCAGTAAGGAACGACAGAGTGAAGCTTTCTTT CASSKERQSEAFF
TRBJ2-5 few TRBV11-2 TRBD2 TGTGCCAGCAGCTTAGGCCTAGCGGGAAGACAAGAGACCCAGTACTTC CASSLGLAGRQETQYF
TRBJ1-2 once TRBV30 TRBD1 TGTGCCGCTCCAAGGGAGGGGGCGCCTAACTATGGCTACACCTTC CAAPREGAPNYGYTF